Reported below is one T cell receptor (beta chain). This entry is derived from a study of CD8 T cells in Susac syndrome. The CDR3 is 14 amino acids. Germline lookup yields CDR1 SNHLY and CDR2 FYNNEI. V was shortened by 8 bases and J by 7 bases, with 17 bases between the two germline ends. Random hexamers primed reverse transcription of roughly 0.5 to 1 ug RNA. Via MiXCR, TCRdb re-called the immunoSEQ multiplex PCR reads, giving one row per CDR3 protein. Here the sample spans roughly 130,000 distinct CDR3 sequences, approximately 96% being singletons. The chain carries TRBV2 and TRBJ2-2, with a possible D match to TRBD1 (7 bases). The source material was CD4+ T cells from PBMCs. The source is a human donor with Susac syndrome. CDR3 DNA sequence: TGTGCCAGCCAGGGGGACTCCAAAGGCGGGGAGCTGTTTTTT. This translates into CASQGDSKGGELFF.